Reported below is one T cell receptor (beta chain). The data were obtained in a study of blood T cell repertoires in COVID-19. Across the whole study: Specimens from acute and convalescent COVID-19 originated in the United States, Italy and Spain. Sample material is recorded as cDNA or gDNA derived from T cells, B-cell-depleted T cells, or PBMCs.

Original handling: The assay estimated nucleated cells by amplifying reference gene primers. The table came from immunoSEQ multiplex PCR; TCRdb's copy has only in-frame clones and leaves some out. V and J calls and clone size are as listed in that table; D and trimming were resolved from the DNA. The sample carries hundreds of thousands of clones, around 90% recorded once. V gave up 2 bases and J gave up 0 bases; unmatched junction bases: 5. CDR3 length equals 17 residues. Germline CDR1 and CDR2: SGHAT and FQNNGV. The chain joins TRBV11-2 to TRBJ2-5; 11 nucleotides match TRBD2. The sample was peripheral blood. The receptor's source is a woman aged 18-29 years who had recovered from COVID-19. CDR3 nucleotide sequence: TGTGCCAGCAGCTTAACTAGCGGGAGTTCGTACCAAGAGACCCAGTACTTC. Its translation: CASSLTSGSSYQETQYF. The full variable domain, in which reference TRBV11-2 and TRBJ2-5 provide the parts outside the CDR3, is EAGVAQSPRYKIIEKRQSVAFWCNPISGHATLYWYQQILGQGPKLLIQFQNNGVVDDSQLPKDRFSAERLKGVDSTLKIQPAKLEDSAVYLCASSLTSGSSYQETQYFGPGTRLLVL.